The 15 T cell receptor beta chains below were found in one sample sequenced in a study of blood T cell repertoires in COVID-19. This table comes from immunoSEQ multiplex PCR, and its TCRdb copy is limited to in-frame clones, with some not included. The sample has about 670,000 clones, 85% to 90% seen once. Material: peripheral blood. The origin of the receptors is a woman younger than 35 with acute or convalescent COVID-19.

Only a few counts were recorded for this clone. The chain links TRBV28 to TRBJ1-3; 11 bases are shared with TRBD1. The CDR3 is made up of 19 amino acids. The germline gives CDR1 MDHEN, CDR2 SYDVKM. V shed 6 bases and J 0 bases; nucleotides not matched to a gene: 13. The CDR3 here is CASSPIRDRGSLSGNTIYF. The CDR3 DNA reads TGTGCCAGCAGCCCGATTAGGGACAGGGGGTCCCTCTCTGGAAACACCATATATTTT.

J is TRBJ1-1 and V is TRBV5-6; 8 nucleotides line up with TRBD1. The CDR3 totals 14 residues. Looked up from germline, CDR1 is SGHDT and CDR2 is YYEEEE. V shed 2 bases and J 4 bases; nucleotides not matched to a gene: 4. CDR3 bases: TGTGCCAGCAGCTTCCTCCAGGGGGCCACTGAAGCTTTCTTT. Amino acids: CASSFLQGATEAFF.

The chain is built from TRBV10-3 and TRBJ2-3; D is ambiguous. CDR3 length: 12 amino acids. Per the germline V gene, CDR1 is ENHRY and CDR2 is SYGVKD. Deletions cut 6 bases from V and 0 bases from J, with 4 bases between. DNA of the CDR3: TGTGCCATCAGATCTAGCACAGATACGCAGTATTTT. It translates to CAIRSSTDTQYF.

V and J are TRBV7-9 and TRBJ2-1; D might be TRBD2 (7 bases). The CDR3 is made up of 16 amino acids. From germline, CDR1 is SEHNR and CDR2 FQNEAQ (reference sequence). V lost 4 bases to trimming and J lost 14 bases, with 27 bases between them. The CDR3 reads CASSSTGGLQGTDKFF. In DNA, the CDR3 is TGTGCCAGCAGCTCTACGGGGGGCCTACAAGGAACCGATAAGTTCTTC.

The DNA for the CDR3 is TGTGCCTGGAGTGTACGAGGGAGGGGAAACATTCAGTACTTC. It is translated as CAWSVRGRGNIQYF. The rearrangement links TRBV30 to TRBJ2-4; 7 bases map to TRBD2. V lost 0 bases to trimming and J lost 6 bases; unmatched junction nucleotides: 5. The CDR3 totals 14 residues. CDR1 and CDR2 from the germline V gene are GTSNPN and SVGIG (reference sequence).

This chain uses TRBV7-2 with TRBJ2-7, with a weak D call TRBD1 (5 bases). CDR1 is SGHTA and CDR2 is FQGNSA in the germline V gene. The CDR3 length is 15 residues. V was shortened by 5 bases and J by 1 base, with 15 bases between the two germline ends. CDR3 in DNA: TGTGCCAGCAGCCATCCAGGGTTTTGGTCCTACGAGCAGTACTTC. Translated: CASSHPGFWSYEQYF.

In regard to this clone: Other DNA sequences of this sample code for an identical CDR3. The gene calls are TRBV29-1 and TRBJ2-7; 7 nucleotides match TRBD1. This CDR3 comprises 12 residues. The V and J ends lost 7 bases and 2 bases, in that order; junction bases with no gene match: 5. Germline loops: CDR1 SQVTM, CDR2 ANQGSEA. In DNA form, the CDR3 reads TGCAGCGCGCGGACAGGTACCTACGAGCAGTACTTC. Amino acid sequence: CSARTGTYEQYF.

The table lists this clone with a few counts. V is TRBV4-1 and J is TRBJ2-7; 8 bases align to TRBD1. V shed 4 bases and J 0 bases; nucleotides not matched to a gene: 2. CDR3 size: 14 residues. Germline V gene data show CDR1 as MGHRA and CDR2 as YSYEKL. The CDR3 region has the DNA TGCGCCAGCAGCCCAGGGACAGGCTCCTACGAGCAGTACTTC. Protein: CASSPGTGSYEQYF.

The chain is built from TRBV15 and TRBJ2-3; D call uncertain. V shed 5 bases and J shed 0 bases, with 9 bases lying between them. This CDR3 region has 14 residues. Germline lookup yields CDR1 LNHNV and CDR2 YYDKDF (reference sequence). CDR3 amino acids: CATSPPGSTDTQYF. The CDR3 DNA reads TGTGCCACCAGCCCCCCCGGGAGCACAGATACGCAGTATTTT. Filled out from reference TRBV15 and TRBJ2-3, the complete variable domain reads DAMVIQNPRYQVTQFGKPVTLSCSQTLNHNVMYWYQQKSSQAPKLLFHYYDKDFNNEADTPDNFQSRRPNTSFCFLDIRSPGLGDTAMYLCATSPPGSTDTQYFGPGTRLTVL.

This chain's CDR3 is CASSQSSRGLTLMNTEAFF. CDR3 DNA: TGCGCCAGCAGCCAAAGCTCCCGGGGACTCACCTTAATGAACACTGAAGCTTTCTTT. The chain carries TRBV4-3 and TRBJ1-1, with D perhaps TRBD1 (5 bases). Per the germline V gene, CDR1 is LGHNA and CDR2 is YSLEER. CDR3 size: 19 residues. Trimming removed 2 bases at V and 0 bases at J, with 22 bases between.

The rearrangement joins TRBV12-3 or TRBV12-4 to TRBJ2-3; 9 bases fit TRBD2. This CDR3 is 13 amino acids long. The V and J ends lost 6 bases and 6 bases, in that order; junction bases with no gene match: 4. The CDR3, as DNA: TGTGCCAGCAGGAGCGGGGGGCTTGATACGCAGTATTTT. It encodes CASRSGGLDTQYF.

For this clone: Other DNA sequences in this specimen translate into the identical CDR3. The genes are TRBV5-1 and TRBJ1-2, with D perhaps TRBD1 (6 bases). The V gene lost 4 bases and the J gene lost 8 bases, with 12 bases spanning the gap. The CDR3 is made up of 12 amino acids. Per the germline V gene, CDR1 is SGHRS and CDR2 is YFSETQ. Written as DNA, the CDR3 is TGCGCCAGCAGCGTGGCAGGGGACGGCTACACCTTC. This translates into CASSVAGDGYTF.

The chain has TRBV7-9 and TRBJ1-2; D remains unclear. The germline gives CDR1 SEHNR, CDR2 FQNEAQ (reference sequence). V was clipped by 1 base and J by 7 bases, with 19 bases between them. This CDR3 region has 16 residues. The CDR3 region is CASSLVGLEGWGGYTF. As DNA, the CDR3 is TGTGCCAGCAGCTTAGTCGGCCTGGAGGGATGGGGTGGCTACACCTTC.

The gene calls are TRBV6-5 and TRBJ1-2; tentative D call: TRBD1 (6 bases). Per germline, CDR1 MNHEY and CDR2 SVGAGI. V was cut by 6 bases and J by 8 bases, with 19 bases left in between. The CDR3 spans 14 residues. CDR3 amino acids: CASRSPLWGHGYTF. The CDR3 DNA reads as TGTGCCAGCAGGTCCCCCCTGTGGGGGCACGGCTACACCTTC.

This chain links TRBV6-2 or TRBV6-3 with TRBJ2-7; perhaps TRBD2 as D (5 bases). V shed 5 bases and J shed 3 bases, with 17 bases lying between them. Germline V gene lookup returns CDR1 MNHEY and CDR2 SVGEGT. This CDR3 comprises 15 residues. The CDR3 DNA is TGTGCCAGCAGTCCCCTAGCCGGAGCTGACTACGAGCAGTACTTC. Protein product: CASSPLAGADYEQYF.